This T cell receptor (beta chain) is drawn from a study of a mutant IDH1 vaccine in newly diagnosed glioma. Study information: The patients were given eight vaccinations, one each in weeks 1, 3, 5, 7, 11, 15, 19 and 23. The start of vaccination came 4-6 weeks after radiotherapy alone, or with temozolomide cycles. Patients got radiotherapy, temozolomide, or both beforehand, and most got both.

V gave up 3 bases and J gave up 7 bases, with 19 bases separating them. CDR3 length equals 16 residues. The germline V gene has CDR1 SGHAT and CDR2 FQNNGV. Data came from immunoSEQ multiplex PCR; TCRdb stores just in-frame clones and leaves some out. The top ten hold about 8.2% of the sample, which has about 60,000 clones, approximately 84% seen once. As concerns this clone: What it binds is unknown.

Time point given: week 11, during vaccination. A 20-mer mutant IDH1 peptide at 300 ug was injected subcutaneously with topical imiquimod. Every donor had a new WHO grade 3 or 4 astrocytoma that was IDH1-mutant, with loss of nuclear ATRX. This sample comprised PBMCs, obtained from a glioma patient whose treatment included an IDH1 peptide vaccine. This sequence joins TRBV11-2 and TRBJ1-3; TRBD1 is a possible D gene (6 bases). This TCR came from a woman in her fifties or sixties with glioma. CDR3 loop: CASSFSRAGEGNTIYF. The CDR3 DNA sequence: TGTGCCAGCAGCTTCTCCCGGGCAGGGGAGGGGAACACCATATATTTT. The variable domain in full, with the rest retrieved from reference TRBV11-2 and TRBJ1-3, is EAGVAQSPRYKIIEKRQSVAFWCNPISGHATLYWYQQILGQGPKLLIQFQNNGVVDDSQLPKDRFSAERLKGVDSTLKIQPAKLEDSAVYLCASSFSRAGEGNTIYFGEGSWLTVV.